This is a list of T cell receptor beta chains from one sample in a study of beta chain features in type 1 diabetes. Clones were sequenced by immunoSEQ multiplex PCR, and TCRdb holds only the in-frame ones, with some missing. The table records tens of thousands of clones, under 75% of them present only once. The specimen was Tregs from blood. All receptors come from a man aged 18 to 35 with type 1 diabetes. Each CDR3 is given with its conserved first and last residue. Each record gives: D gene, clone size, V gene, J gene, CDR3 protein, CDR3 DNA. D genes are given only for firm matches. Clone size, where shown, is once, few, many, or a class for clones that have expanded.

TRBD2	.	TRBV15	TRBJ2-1	CATSRVGLAGERNEQFF	TGTGCCACCAGCAGAGTGGGCCTAGCGGGAGAACGGAATGAGCAGTTCTTC
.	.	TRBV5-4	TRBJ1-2	CASSPDLTGPGYTF	TGTGCCAGCAGCCCCGACCTAACTGGGCCTGGCTACACCTTC
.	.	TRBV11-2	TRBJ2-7	CASSFSSGFYEQYF	TGTGCCAGCAGCTTCTCAAGCGGATTCTACGAGCAGTACTTC
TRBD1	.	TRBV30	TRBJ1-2	CAWSLSQGYYGYTF	TGTGCCTGGAGTCTGTCACAGGGGTACTATGGCTACACCTTC
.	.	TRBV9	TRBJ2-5	CASSVGLTGETQYF	TGTGCCAGCAGCGTAGGACTTACAGGGGAGACCCAGTACTTC
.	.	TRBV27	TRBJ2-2	CASKRDINTGELFF	TGTGCCAGCAAACGGGATATCAACACCGGGGAGCTGTTTTTT
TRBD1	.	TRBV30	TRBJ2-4	CAWSEWTGVAKNIQYF	TGTGCCTGGAGTGAGTGGACAGGGGTGGCCAAAAACATTCAGTACTTC
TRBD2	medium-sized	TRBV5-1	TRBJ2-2	CASSLKAGGPGELFF	TGCGCCAGCAGCTTGAAGGCGGGGGGGCCCGGGGAGCTGTTTTTT
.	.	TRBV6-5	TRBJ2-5	CASSYSGSPETQYF	TGTGCCAGCAGTTACTCTGGGAGTCCAGAGACCCAGTACTTC
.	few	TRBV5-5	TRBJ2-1	CASSSLGEAGRTYNEQFF	TGTGCCAGCAGCTCCCTCGGAGAAGCGGGCCGCACCTACAATGAGCAGTTCTTC
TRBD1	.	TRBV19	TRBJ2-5	CASRQGSAERETQYF	TGTGCCAGTCGACAGGGGTCTGCGGAGCGGGAGACCCAGTACTTC
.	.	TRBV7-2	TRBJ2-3	CASSGGGDTQYF	TGTGCCAGCAGCGGGGGAGGAGATACGCAGTATTTT
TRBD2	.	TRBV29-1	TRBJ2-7	CSVGGAGGLGEQYF	TGCAGCGTTGGCGGTGCGGGAGGACTCGGCGAGCAGTACTTC
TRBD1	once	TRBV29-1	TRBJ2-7	CSVEGPGQGLGQYF	TGCAGCGTTGAGGGCCCGGGACAGGGGTTAGGGCAGTACTTC
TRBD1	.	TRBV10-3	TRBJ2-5	CAISERQGARETQYF	TGTGCCATCAGTGAGAGACAGGGGGCGCGGGAGACCCAGTACTTC
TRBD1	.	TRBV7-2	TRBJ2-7	CASRFSWDREIGEQYF	TGTGCCAGCAGGTTCAGCTGGGACAGGGAAATAGGCGAGCAGTACTTC
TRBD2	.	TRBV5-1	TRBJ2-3	CASSLQPSGSTDTQYF	TGCGCCAGCAGCTTGCAGCCTAGCGGGAGTACAGATACGCAGTATTTT
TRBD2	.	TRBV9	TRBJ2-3	CASSVSGGSTDTQYF	TGTGCCAGCAGCGTTAGCGGGGGTAGCACAGATACGCAGTATTTT
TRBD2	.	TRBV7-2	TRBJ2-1	CASSLNWGLAGNNEQFF	TGTGCCAGCAGCTTAAACTGGGGACTAGCGGGCAACAATGAGCAGTTCTTC
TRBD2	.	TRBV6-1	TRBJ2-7	CASSYSGLTYEQYF	TGTGCCAGCAGTTATAGCGGGTTAACCTACGAGCAGTACTTC
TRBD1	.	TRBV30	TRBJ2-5	CAWGEQGTETQYF	TGTGCCTGGGGGGAACAGGGGACAGAGACCCAGTACTTC
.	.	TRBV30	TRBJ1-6	CAWSVQENSPLHF	TGTGCCTGGAGTGTACAGGAGAATTCACCCCTCCACTTT
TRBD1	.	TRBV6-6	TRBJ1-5	CASRTTGGQWPQHF	TGTGCCAGCAGAACTACAGGGGGGCAGTGGCCCCAGCATTTT
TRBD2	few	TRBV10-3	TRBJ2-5	CAISGLGGETQYF	TGTGCCATCAGTGGTCTGGGAGGGGAGACCCAGTACTTC
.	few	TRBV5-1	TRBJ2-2	CASSVEGQGGELFF	TGCGCCAGCAGCGTGGAGGGCCAGGGCGGGGAGCTGTTTTTT
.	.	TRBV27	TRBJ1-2	CASSPQGNYGYTF	TGTGCCAGCAGTCCCCAGGGTAACTATGGCTACACCTTC
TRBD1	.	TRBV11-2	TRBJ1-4	CASSLTGWANEKLFF	TGTGCCAGCAGCTTGACAGGGTGGGCCAATGAAAAACTGTTTTTT
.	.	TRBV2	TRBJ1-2	CASRQVYGYTF	TGTGCCAGCCGGCAGGTCTATGGCTACACCTTC
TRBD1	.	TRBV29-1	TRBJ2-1	CSVGTVYNEQFF	TGCAGCGTCGGGACAGTATACAATGAGCAGTTCTTC
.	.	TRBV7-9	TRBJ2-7	CASSKSREFAYEQYF	TGTGCCAGCAGCAAAAGTCGGGAGTTCGCCTACGAGCAGTACTTC
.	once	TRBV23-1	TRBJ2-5	CASSQSSRSRETQYF	TGCGCCAGCAGTCAATCCTCACGATCCCGGGAGACCCAGTACTTC
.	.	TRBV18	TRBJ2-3	CASSPGGDTQYF	TGTGCCAGCTCACCGGGCGGGGATACGCAGTATTTT
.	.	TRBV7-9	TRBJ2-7	CASSLNQGAKSYEQYF	TGTGCCAGCAGCTTAAATCAAGGGGCGAAGTCCTACGAGCAGTACTTC
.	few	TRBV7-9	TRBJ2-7	CASSLLGREQYF	TGTGCCAGCAGCTTACTAGGCCGGGAGCAGTACTTC
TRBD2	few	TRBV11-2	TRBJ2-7	CASSLDGRRPYEQYF	TGTGCCAGCAGCTTAGACGGGAGGCGTCCCTACGAGCAGTACTTC
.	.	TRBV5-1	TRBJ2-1	CASSLGYSIRSYNEQFF	TGCGCCAGCAGCTTGGGATACAGTATACGCTCCTACAATGAGCAGTTCTTC
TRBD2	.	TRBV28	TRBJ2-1	CASSSTPAGGSYNEQFF	TGTGCCAGCAGTTCTACCCCAGCGGGAGGCTCCTACAATGAGCAGTTCTTC
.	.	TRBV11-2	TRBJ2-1	CASSETFNNEQFF	TGTGCCAGCAGCGAGACTTTTAACAATGAGCAGTTCTTC
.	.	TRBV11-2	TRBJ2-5	CASRPLRAKVGETQYF	TGTGCCAGCAGGCCCCTGAGGGCCAAAGTTGGGGAGACCCAGTACTTC
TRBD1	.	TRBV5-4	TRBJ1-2	CASGLLQPGGEGGYTF	TGTGCCAGCGGCCTCTTACAGCCAGGGGGCGAAGGTGGCTACACCTTC
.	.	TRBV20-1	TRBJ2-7	CSARLVYEQYF	TGCAGTGCCAGACTAGTCTACGAGCAGTACTTC
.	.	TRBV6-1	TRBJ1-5	CASRFAVQPQHF	TGTGCCAGCAGATTTGCGGTTCAGCCCCAGCATTTT
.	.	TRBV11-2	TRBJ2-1	CASSLVFPRRSSYNEQFF	TGTGCCAGCAGCTTAGTTTTCCCCCGTAGGAGCTCCTACAATGAGCAGTTCTTC
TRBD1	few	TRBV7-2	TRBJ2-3	CASSPKAGGSTDTQYF	TGTGCCAGCAGCCCTAAGGCAGGGGGAAGCACAGATACGCAGTATTTT
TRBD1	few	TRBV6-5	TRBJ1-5	CASSRNRGRNQPQHF	TGTGCCAGCAGCCGGAACAGGGGGAGAAATCAGCCCCAGCATTTT
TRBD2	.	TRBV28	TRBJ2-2	CASSSLAGGPGELFF	TGTGCCAGCAGTTCTCTAGCGGGGGGTCCGGGGGAGCTGTTTTTT
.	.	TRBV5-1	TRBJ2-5	CASRTEETQYF	TGCGCCAGCCGGACTGAGGAGACCCAGTACTTC
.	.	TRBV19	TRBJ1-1	CASSSSQGVAEAFF	TGTGCCAGTAGTAGCTCGCAGGGTGTCGCTGAAGCTTTCTTT
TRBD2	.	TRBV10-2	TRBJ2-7	CASSDWGGGSVEQYF	TGCGCCAGCAGTGACTGGGGCGGGGGGTCGGTCGAGCAGTACTTC
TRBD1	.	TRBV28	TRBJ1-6	CASAIGQENSPLHF	TGTGCCAGCGCTATAGGACAGGAAAATTCACCCCTCCACTTT